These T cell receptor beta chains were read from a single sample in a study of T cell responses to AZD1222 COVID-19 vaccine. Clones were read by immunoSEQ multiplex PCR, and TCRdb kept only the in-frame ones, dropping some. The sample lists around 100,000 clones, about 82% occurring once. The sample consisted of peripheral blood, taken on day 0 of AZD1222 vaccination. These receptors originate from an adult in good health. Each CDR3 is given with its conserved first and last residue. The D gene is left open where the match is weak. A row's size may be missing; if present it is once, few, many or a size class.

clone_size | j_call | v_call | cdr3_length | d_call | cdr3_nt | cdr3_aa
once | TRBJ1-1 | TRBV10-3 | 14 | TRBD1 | TGTGCCATCAGTGACGGACAGGGGAACACTGAAGCTTTCTTT | CAISDGQGNTEAFF
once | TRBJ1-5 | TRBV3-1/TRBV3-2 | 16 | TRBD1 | TGTGCCAGCAGCCAAAAAGACAGGGCGGGCAATCAGCCCCAGCATTTT | CASSQKDRAGNQPQHF
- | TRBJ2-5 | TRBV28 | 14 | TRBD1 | TGTGCCAGCAGATTGGGACAGGGGGAAGAGACCCAGTACTTC | CASRLGQGEETQYF
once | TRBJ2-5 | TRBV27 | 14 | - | TGTGCCAGCAGTTTAAGACAGGATCAAGAGACCCAGTACTTC | CASSLRQDQETQYF
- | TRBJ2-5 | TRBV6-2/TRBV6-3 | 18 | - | TGTGCCAGCAGTTACCACACATCGGAGGGACGGGGCACAGAGACCCAGTACTTC | CASSYHTSEGRGTETQYF
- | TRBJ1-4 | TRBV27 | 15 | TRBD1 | TGTGCCAGCAGTCTGGGACAGGGAATCGGTGAAAAACTGTTTTTT | CASSLGQGIGEKLFF
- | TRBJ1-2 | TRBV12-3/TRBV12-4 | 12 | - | TGTGCCAGCAGTTTAGGTAGGGCTGGCTACACCTTC | CASSLGRAGYTF
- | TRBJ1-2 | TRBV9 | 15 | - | TGTGCCAGCAGCGAGGGGAGAGGGGGTCCCCTCGGCTACACCTTC | CASSEGRGGPLGYTF
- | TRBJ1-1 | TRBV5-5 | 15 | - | TGTGCCAGCAGCTTGGCCGGAGCCGTGAACACTGAAGCTTTCTTT | CASSLAGAVNTEAFF
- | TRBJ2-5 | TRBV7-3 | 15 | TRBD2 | TGTGCCAGCAGCTTAACGGGGACTAGCGGCGAGACCCAGTACTTC | CASSLTGTSGETQYF
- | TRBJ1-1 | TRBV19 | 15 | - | TGTGCCAGTAGTATAGATAGAGGAACTGGGACTGAAGCTTTCTTT | CASSIDRGTGTEAFF
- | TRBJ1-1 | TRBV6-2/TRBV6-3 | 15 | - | TGTGCCAGCAGTTACTCGGACGGCATGAACACTGAAGCTTTCTTT | CASSYSDGMNTEAFF
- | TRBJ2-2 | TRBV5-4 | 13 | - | TGTGCCAGCAGCACTCGCCGGGGCGGGGAGCTGTTTTTT | CASSTRRGGELFF
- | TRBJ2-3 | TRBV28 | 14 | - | TGTGCCAGCAGTTTGGGGACGGCGACAGATACGCAGTATTTT | CASSLGTATDTQYF
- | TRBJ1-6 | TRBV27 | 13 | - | TGTGCCAGCACAACAGGTGGTAATTCACCCCTCCACTTT | CASTTGGNSPLHF
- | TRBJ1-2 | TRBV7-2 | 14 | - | TGTGCCAGCAGCCCAACAGGGTTTAACTATGGCTACACCTTC | CASSPTGFNYGYTF
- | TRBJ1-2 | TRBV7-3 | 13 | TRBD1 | TGTGCCAGCAGCTCCACAGGGGGCTATGGCTACACCTTC | CASSSTGGYGYTF
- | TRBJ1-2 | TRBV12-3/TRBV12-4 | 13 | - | TGTGCCAGCAGTTTAGGTGGACAGTGGGACTACACCTTC | CASSLGGQWDYTF
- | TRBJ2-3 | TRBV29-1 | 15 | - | TGCAGCGATAGAAGGGGTTCGACCTTCACAGATACGCAGTATTTT | CSDRRGSTFTDTQYF
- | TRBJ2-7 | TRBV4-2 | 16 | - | TGTGCCAGCAGCCAAGATCATCCGGGGACCACCTACGAGCAGTACTTC | CASSQDHPGTTYEQYF
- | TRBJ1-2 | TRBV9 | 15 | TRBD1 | TGTGCCAGCAGCGTGATGGGACAGCAAAACTATGGCTACACCTTC | CASSVMGQQNYGYTF
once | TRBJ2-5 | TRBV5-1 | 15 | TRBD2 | TGCGCCAGCAGCTTGTCACTAGCGGGACTTGAGACCCAGTACTTC | CASSLSLAGLETQYF
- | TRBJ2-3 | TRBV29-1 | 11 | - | TGCAGCGCACGCAGGGAGGATACGCAGTATTTT | CSARREDTQYF
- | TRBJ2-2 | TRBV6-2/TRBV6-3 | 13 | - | TGTGCCAGCAGCCTTCTGGCGGTCGGGGAGCTGTTTTTT | CASSLLAVGELFF